The 32 T cell receptor beta chains below come from one sample, sequenced in a study of blood T cell repertoires in COVID-19 (dated by TCRdb to 2020 to 2021). The library relied on the immunoSEQ multiplex PCR assay. TCRdb holds this immuneACCESS table with in-frame rearrangements only. Some clones are missing; in checked studies, unresolved V genes explain under half, and the rest has no known cause. Here the sample has fewer than 200,000 clones; approximately 74% occur a single time. About 3% of the sample lies in the top ten. Input material: peripheral blood. The receptors here all came from a woman older than 75 with acute or convalescent COVID-19.

This clone was counted between two and nine times. CDR3 bases: TGTGCCTGTGGGCTGTTAAATGAAAAACTGTTTTTT. As protein: CACGLLNEKLFF. The chain combines TRBV30 with TRBJ1-4; D not resolved. Germline loops: CDR1 GTSNPN, CDR2 SVGIG (reference sequence). The CDR3 totals 12 residues. V shed 6 bases and J shed 5 bases, with 10 bases lying between them.

This chain uses TRBV5-6 with TRBJ2-5, with D maybe TRBD2 (6 bases). There are 16 residues in the CDR3. V was clipped by 2 bases and J by 5 bases, with 19 bases between them. Germline loops: CDR1 SGHDT, CDR2 YYEEEE. CDR3 in DNA: TGTGCCAGCAGCTTTGCGAGGGGAGGTATTATGGAGACCCAGTACTTC. It codes for CASSFARGGIMETQYF.

The rearrangement joins TRBV6-1 to TRBJ1-2; 8 nucleotides align to TRBD1. J gave up 4 bases and V 2 bases, and 6 bases lay outside the gene matches. CDR3 length: 15 residues. Germline V gene lookup returns CDR1 MNHNS and CDR2 SASEGT. CDR3 coding DNA: TGTGCCAGCAGTGAATTGGGACAGGAAATCTATGGCTACACCTTC. Its translation is CASSELGQEIYGYTF.

This clone has a handful of counts. The chain carries TRBV4-3 and TRBJ2-1; TRBD2 is a possible D gene (6 bases). CDR1 is LGHNA, CDR2 YSLEER, per germline. The CDR3 extends over 21 amino acids. V was clipped by 8 bases and J by 0 bases, with 32 bases between them. CDR3 sequence reads: CASCPRGSGIRDESSYNEQFF. The CDR3 DNA follows: TGCGCCAGCTGCCCCCGGGGTAGCGGCATTCGGGACGAGAGCTCCTACAATGAGCAGTTCTTC.

The chain links TRBV27 to TRBJ2-6; D is uncertain. CDR3 length: 16 amino acids. Trimming pared 5 bases from V and 4 bases from J, leaving 15 bases between. Germline V CDR1 and CDR2: MNHEY, SMNVEV (reference sequence). As DNA, the CDR3 is TGTGCCAGCAGTCAACTCACAGTGGTAGGGGCCAACGTCCTGACTTTC. Its translation is CASSQLTVVGANVLTF.

With regard to this clone: Other DNA sequences from this sample encode an identical CDR3 as well. For the CDR3, the DNA is TGTGCCAGCAGCGTAGCCAGTTCTAGCACAGATACGCAGTATTTT. Translated: CASSVASSSTDTQYF. The chain has TRBV9 and TRBJ2-3; D gene uncertain. The CDR3 runs to 15 residues. Trimming pared 0 bases from V and 0 bases from J, leaving 8 bases between. CDR1 and CDR2 from the germline V gene are SGDLS and YYNGEE.

This clone was seen a few times. V and J are TRBV6-5 and TRBJ1-4; D not resolved. Trimming took off 2 bases at V and 6 bases at J, with 13 bases between the two ends. Germline CDR1 and CDR2: MNHEY and SVGAGI. The CDR3 has 15 residues. The CDR3 DNA is TGTGCCAGCAGTTACAGGCTATGGGGAGATGAAAAACTGTTTTTT. It yields the protein CASSYRLWGDEKLFF.

This clone appeared a few times. The V gene is TRBV9, the J gene TRBJ1-1; possibly TRBD1 for D (5 bases). CDR3 length equals 13 residues. The V gene lost 0 bases and the J gene lost 5 bases, with 8 bases spanning the gap. Germline loops: CDR1 SGDLS, CDR2 YYNGEE. The CDR3 DNA sequence: TGTGCCAGCAGCGTAGGTGACAGAACTGAAGCTTTCTTT. It yields the protein CASSVGDRTEAFF.

CDR3 region: CASSQARGEKLFF. The CDR3 DNA reads as TGCGCCAGCAGCCAGGCCCGAGGTGAAAAACTGTTTTTT. V is TRBV4-1 and J is TRBJ1-4; D gene unclear. The germline V and J ends were trimmed by 3 bases and 7 bases, with 9 bases remaining between them. This CDR3 has 13 residues. Per germline, CDR1 MGHRA and CDR2 YSYEKL.

The rearrangement uses TRBV7-2 and TRBJ2-1; D might be TRBD2 (6 bases). Germline V gene data show CDR1 as SGHTA and CDR2 as FQGNSA. CDR3 length: 16 residues. Trimming took 4 bases from V and 2 from J, leaving 15 bases between them. Here the CDR3 DNA reads TGTGCCAGCAGCTCCTACGGGAGCGTAACCTACAATGAGCAGTTCTTC. Translating gives CASSSYGSVTYNEQFF.

The J gene is TRBJ2-1, the V gene TRBV10-3; tentative D call: TRBD1 (5 bases). The V end was cut by 10 bases, the J end by 10 bases, with 17 bases between. CDR3 size: 12 residues. Germline V CDR1 and CDR2: ENHRY, SYGVKD. The CDR3 coding sequence is TGTGCCACCCGATACGCAGGGTTAGAGCAGTTCTTC. Translated: CATRYAGLEQFF.

This sequence joins TRBV11-1 and TRBJ1-2; 9 nucleotides align to TRBD1. Losses at the gene ends were 5 bases for V and 10 bases for J; bases not matched to a gene: 8. The germline V gene encodes CDR1 SGHAT and CDR2 FQDESV (reference sequence). The CDR3 is 13 amino acids. The CDR3 here is CASSPGQGRFYTF. DNA of the CDR3: TGTGCCAGCAGCCCAGGACAGGGGAGGTTCTACACCTTC.

The gene calls are TRBV11-2 and TRBJ1-5; maybe TRBD1 (6 bases). V shed 1 base and J shed 3 bases, with 16 bases lying between them. Germline V gene lookup returns CDR1 SGHAT and CDR2 FQNNGV. The CDR3 consists of 17 residues. The CDR3, as DNA: TGTGCCAGCAGCTTAGGAGCCGGGGGGCCAACCAATCAGCCCCAGCATTTT. Amino acid sequence: CASSLGAGGPTNQPQHF.

The rearrangement joins TRBV19 to TRBJ2-3; D is unclear. Germline V gives CDR1 LNHDA, CDR2 SQIVND (reference sequence). The CDR3 is made up of 12 amino acids. V was trimmed by 4 bases and J by 4 bases, leaving 6 bases between them. The CDR3 loop is CASSNTADTQYF. CDR3 coding DNA: TGTGCCAGTAGTAATACGGCAGATACGCAGTATTTT.

The genes are TRBV7-2 and TRBJ1-1; D gene unclear. Germline-derived CDR1 and CDR2 are SGHTA and FQGNSA. The V end lost 6 bases, the J end lost 7 bases, and 18 bases lay between the germline ends. CDR3 size: 14 residues. The CDR3 here is CASRTDTGQDEAFF. DNA of the CDR3: TGTGCCAGCAGAACCGACACTGGGCAAGATGAAGCTTTCTTT. Complete variable domain (other parts from reference TRBV7-2 and TRBJ1-1): GAGVSQSPSNKVTEKGKDVELRCDPISGHTALYWYRQSLGQGLEFLIYFQGNSAPDKSGLPSDRFSAERTGGSVSTLTIQRTQQEDSAVYLCASRTDTGQDEAFFGQGTRLTVV.

The DNA of the CDR3 is TGTGCCTGGAGTGCTTTACCAGGCTATGGCTACACCTTC. This gives the protein CAWSALPGYGYTF. V is TRBV30 and J is TRBJ1-2; no firm D call. The germline V gene has CDR1 GTSNPN and CDR2 SVGIG (reference sequence). V was clipped by 1 base and J by 4 bases, with 10 bases between them. The CDR3 consists of 13 residues.

The chain links TRBV12-2 to TRBJ1-2. TRBV12-2 is described as a pseudogene. CDR3 length: 11 amino acids. Here the CDR3 DNA reads TGTGCGAGAGCGTCTAACTATGGCTACACCTTC. It yields the protein CARASNYGYTF.

The DNA of the CDR3 is TGTGCCAGCAGCTTTCGAGGCGGGAGGTTTCTTGGGGTCGAGCAGTACTTC. Its translation: CASSFRGGRFLGVEQYF. The rearrangement links TRBV7-2 to TRBJ2-7; TRBD2 matches at 8 bases. The CDR3 runs 17 residues. The ends lost 3 bases at V and 6 bases at J; junction bases unmatched: 16. CDR1 is SGHTA and CDR2 is FQGNSA in the germline V gene.

The rearrangement uses TRBV1 and TRBJ2-3; the table's D call, TRBD2, has no DNA check behind it. TRBV1 is recorded as a pseudogene. The CDR3 covers 17 residues. The CDR3 sequence is CTSSRTPAGLGGDTQYF. CDR3 nucleotide sequence: TGCACCAGCAGCCGAACTCCAGCGGGCCTTGGGGGGGATACGCAGTATTTT.

This clone was seen more than once but under ten times. The J gene is TRBJ1-5, the V gene TRBV4-1; weak D call: TRBD1 (6 bases). V lost 0 bases, J lost 6 bases, and 15 bases lay in between. The CDR3 is made up of 16 amino acids. In germline, CDR1 is MGHRA, CDR2 YSYEKL. The CDR3 loop is CASSQEGRGGTQPQHF. The CDR3 DNA follows: TGCGCCAGCAGCCAAGAGGGCAGGGGAGGGACTCAGCCCCAGCATTTT.

The gene calls are TRBV5-1 and TRBJ2-1; the D is unclear. V lost 2 bases to trimming and J lost 9 bases, with 9 bases between them. CDR3 length: 12 residues. Germline values: CDR1 SGHRS, CDR2 YFSETQ. The CDR3 DNA reads TGCGCCAGCAGCTTCGACTTGATTGAGCAGTTCTTC. Encoded protein: CASSFDLIEQFF.

In the case of this clone: This CDR3 is also generated by other DNA sequences in the sample. The rearrangement uses TRBV27 and TRBJ2-1, with 7 bases aligning to TRBD2. J lost 0 bases, V lost 5 bases, and 4 bases had no gene match. CDR1 is MNHEY and CDR2 is SMNVEV in the germline V gene (reference sequence). CDR3 length: 15 amino acids. The CDR3 sequence is CASSPGGSSYNEQFF. The CDR3 nucleotides are TGTGCCAGCAGTCCCGGGGGGAGCTCCTACAATGAGCAGTTCTTC.

This clone has only a few counts. The genes are TRBV11-2 and TRBJ2-3; no clear D. Germline V gene lookup returns CDR1 SGHAT and CDR2 FQNNGV. V was cut by 1 base and J by 4 bases, with 21 bases left in between. This CDR3 has 18 amino acids. CDR3 amino acids: CASSLGRRQRLWADTQYF. CDR3 nucleotides: TGTGCCAGCAGCTTAGGGAGACGGCAACGCCTGTGGGCAGATACGCAGTATTTT.

The chain uses TRBV14 and TRBJ2-3; 7 bases fit TRBD2. After removal of 2 bases from V and 4 bases from J, the junction contained 12 bases not matched to a gene. The CDR3 consists of 17 residues. The V gene's germline CDR1 is SGHDN and CDR2 FVKESK. In DNA, the CDR3 is TGTGCCAGCAGCCAATATAGAGGCGGGAGTACCTCAGATACGCAGTATTTT. It is translated as CASSQYRGGSTSDTQYF.

This clone was detected a few times. The J gene is TRBJ1-5, the V gene TRBV18; TRBD1 aligns across 9 bases. The germline V gene has CDR1 KGHSH and CDR2 LQKENI. Trimming removed 6 bases from V and 7 bases from J; junction bases left unmatched: 4. The CDR3 has 13 amino acids. The DNA of the CDR3 is TGTGCCAGCTCTCGACAGGGGGACCAGCCCCAGCATTTT. The encoded protein is CASSRQGDQPQHF.

This clone was observed once. The V call is TRBV5-6, the J call TRBJ2-3; D is undetermined. V gave up 0 bases and J gave up 4 bases, with 6 bases separating them. CDR1 and CDR2 (germline): SGHDT, YYEEEE. CDR3 length equals 13 residues. CDR3 protein: CASSLASADTQYF. The CDR3 region has the DNA TGTGCCAGCAGCTTGGCGTCGGCAGATACGCAGTATTTT. The variable domain in full, completed from reference TRBV5-6 and TRBJ2-3, reads DAGVTQSPTHLIKTRGQQVTLRCSPKSGHDTVSWYQQALGQGPQFIFQYYEEEERQRGNFPDRFSGHQFPNYSSELNVNALLLGDSALYLCASSLASADTQYFGPGTRLTVL.

The gene calls are TRBV6-5 and TRBJ2-1; possibly TRBD1 for D (6 bases). Trimming cost V 6 bases and J 5 bases, with 14 bases left between them. The V gene's germline CDR1 is MNHEY and CDR2 SVGAGI. This CDR3 region has 14 residues. The CDR3 reads CASSSDQGNNEQFF. CDR3 nucleotide sequence: TGTGCCAGCAGCTCAGACCAGGGGAACAATGAGCAGTTCTTC.

This clone was observed a single time. This rearrangement joins TRBV27 to TRBJ2-2; perhaps TRBD2 as D (5 bases). V was clipped by 8 bases and J by 1 base, with 8 bases between them. The CDR3 loop spans 13 amino acids. The germline V gene has CDR1 MNHEY and CDR2 SMNVEV (reference sequence). The CDR3 DNA is TGTGCCAGCGGCGCGGGGAACACCGGGGAGCTGTTTTTT. This codes for CASGAGNTGELFF.

The rearrangement joins TRBV7-8 to TRBJ2-7, with 10 bases that match TRBD2. Germline V gene sequence: CDR1 SGHVS, CDR2 FQNEAQ. The CDR3 is 14 residues long. V was pared by 5 bases and J by 5 bases, with 6 bases of the junction left unmatched. The CDR3 bases are TGTGCCAGCAGCCGAGGGACTAGCGTGGACGAGCAGTACTTC. It specifies CASSRGTSVDEQYF.

V usage is TRBV24-1 and J usage is TRBJ2-7, with TRBD2 identical over 14 bases. The V segment lost 5 bases and the J segment 5 bases; nucleotides outside the gene matches: 4. The germline CDR1 and CDR2 sequences are KGHDR and SFDVKD. This CDR3 has 15 residues. CDR3 in amino acids: CATSAWGLAGDEQYF. CDR3 nucleotide sequence: TGTGCCACCAGTGCCTGGGGACTAGCGGGAGACGAGCAGTACTTC.

In this sample, this clone turned up a few times. The gene calls are TRBV6-2 or TRBV6-3 and TRBJ2-7; the D is unclear. Germline V gives CDR1 MNHEY, CDR2 SVGEGT. This CDR3 comprises 12 residues. V was trimmed by 2 bases and J by 5 bases, leaving 7 bases between them. CDR3 in DNA: TGTGCCAGCAGTTACCCCATTGACGAGCAGTACTTC. Encoded protein: CASSYPIDEQYF.

This clone was counted between two and nine times. The chain couples TRBV6-5 to TRBJ1-3, with D maybe TRBD1 (6 bases). CDR3 length: 16 amino acids. V shed 2 bases and J shed 5 bases, with 16 bases lying between them. Germline CDR1 is MNHEY and CDR2 is SVGAGI. CDR3 in DNA: TGTGCCAGCAGTTACCAACCCGGGGGGGGCAGAAACACCATATATTTT. Protein sequence: CASSYQPGGGRNTIYF.